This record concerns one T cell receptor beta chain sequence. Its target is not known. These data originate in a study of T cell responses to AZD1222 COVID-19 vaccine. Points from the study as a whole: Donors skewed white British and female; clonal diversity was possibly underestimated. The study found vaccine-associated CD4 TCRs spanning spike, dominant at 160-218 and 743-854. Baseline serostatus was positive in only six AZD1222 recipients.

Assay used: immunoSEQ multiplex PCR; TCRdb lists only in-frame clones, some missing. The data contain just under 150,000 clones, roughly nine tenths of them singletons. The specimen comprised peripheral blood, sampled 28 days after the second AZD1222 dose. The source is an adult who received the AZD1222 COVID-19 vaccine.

This CDR3 is CASSPTLGSANQPQHF. CDR3 in DNA: TGTGCCAGCTCACCAACATTGGGGAGTGCCAATCAGCCCCAGCATTTT. The rearrangement uses TRBV18 and TRBJ1-5; D is undetermined. Trimming stripped 2 bases from V and 3 bases from J, with 14 bases between. This CDR3 has 16 residues. Per the germline V gene, CDR1 is KGHSH and CDR2 is LQKENI.